This T cell receptor beta chain was sequenced during a study of shared clonotypes between healthy human individuals. Overall study results and limits: Researchers found naive subsets generally carried larger estimated richness than memory subsets.

Turning to this clone: Its antigen is not known.

CDR1 and CDR2 (germline): SGHRS, YFSETQ. Trimming pared 0 bases from V and 7 bases from J, leaving 14 bases between. The CDR3 contains 15 residues. Running of the assay took place at deep level. Authors' data handling: Junction-only sequences without quality scores came from ImmunoSEQ, so filtering differed. Here immunoSEQ multiplex PCR was the method, and the copy in TCRdb shows in-frame clones only, minus some. V, J and clone size derive from that table, while D and trimming were established from the DNA sequence. This sample yields about 2.4 million clones, of which 90% to 95% are seen a single time; 0.36% belongs to the top ten.

The clonotype comes from a man aged 18-30 years in good health. Some clones in this sample may be carry-over from other donors' samples. The gene calls are TRBV5-1 and TRBJ1-3; D unclear. Material: naive CD4+ T cells from PBMCs. This sample's subset: CD45RA+ positively selected. CDR3 bases: TGCGCCAGCAGCTTGGCCCCGTTGGGTTCGAACACCATATATTTT. It encodes CASSLAPLGSNTIYF.